The 20 T cell receptor beta chains given below trace back to one sample, sequenced in a study of blood T cell repertoires in COVID-19. Repertoires were generated with immunoSEQ multiplex PCR, while TCRdb's copy carries only in-frame clones and drops some. The data hold about 250,000 clones, with approximately 86% observed a single time. The sample consisted of peripheral blood. The receptors were gathered from a human donor with COVID-19, enrolled during active disease. The donor label of this sample is uncertain.

The chain uses TRBV28 and TRBJ2-7; 12 bases match TRBD2. The CDR3 has 17 residues. Germline V gene sequence: CDR1 MDHEN, CDR2 SYDVKM. The J segment lost 1 base and the V segment lost 5 bases, leaving 9 bases of the junction unmatched. The DNA of the CDR3 is TGTGCCAGCAGTCGAACGACTAGCGGGAGAGCATCCTACGAGCAGTACTTC. This encodes CASSRTTSGRASYEQYF.

This chain uses TRBV19 with TRBJ2-2; 8 nucleotides agree with TRBD2. V was pared by 3 bases and J by 0 bases, with 0 bases of the junction left unmatched. Looked up from germline, CDR1 is LNHDA and CDR2 is SQIVND (reference sequence). This CDR3 has 15 amino acids. CDR3 sequence: CASSMGLANTGELFF. The DNA of the CDR3 is TGTGCCAGTAGTATGGGACTAGCGAACACCGGGGAGCTGTTTTTT.

V is TRBV27 and J is TRBJ1-2, with D unresolved. Germline V gene lookup returns CDR1 MNHEY and CDR2 SMNVEV (reference sequence). The V end was cut by 3 bases, the J end by 0 bases, with 14 bases between. The CDR3 has 16 amino acids. The CDR3 loop is CASSLGVGLSNYGYTF. CDR3 DNA sequence: TGTGCCAGCAGTTTGGGTGTCGGACTATCTAACTATGGCTACACCTTC.

The chain has TRBV11-2 and TRBJ1-2; a possible D gene is TRBD1 (6 bases). Germline values: CDR1 SGHAT, CDR2 FQNNGV. The CDR3 runs 14 residues. V dropped 5 bases and J dropped 5 bases, with 15 bases sitting between them. The CDR3 is CASSPGGAEYGYTF. The CDR3 bases are TGTGCCAGCAGCCCCGGGGGGGCTGAGTATGGCTACACCTTC. The complete variable domain, with remaining parts taken from reference TRBV11-2 and TRBJ1-2, reads EAGVAQSPRYKIIEKRQSVAFWCNPISGHATLYWYQQILGQGPKLLIQFQNNGVVDDSQLPKDRFSAERLKGVDSTLKIQPAKLEDSAVYLCASSPGGAEYGYTFGSGTRLTVV.

CDR3 loop: CASSSLTGPPLTDTQYF. The CDR3 DNA follows: TGTGCCAGCAGCTCGTTGACTGGCCCTCCCCTTACAGATACGCAGTATTTT. The rearrangement joins TRBV11-2 to TRBJ2-3; no firm D call. Trimming removed 4 bases from V and 3 bases from J, with 20 bases in between. Germline lookup yields CDR1 SGHAT and CDR2 FQNNGV. The CDR3 is 17 amino acids.

The chain has TRBV5-8 and TRBJ1-6, with TRBD1 identical over 7 bases. Germline V gene data show CDR1 as SGHTS and CDR2 as YDEGEE. The CDR3 runs to 15 residues. The ends lost 4 bases at V and 11 bases at J; junction bases unmatched: 12. The CDR3 nucleotides are TGTGCCAGCAGCCCTGCGGACTGGACAGGCACACCCCTCCACTTT. It encodes CASSPADWTGTPLHF.

This chain links TRBV5-6 with TRBJ2-6; maybe TRBD1 (5 bases). V was clipped by 0 bases and J by 1 base, with 5 bases between them. The CDR3 contains 15 residues. Germline-derived CDR1 and CDR2 are SGHDT and YYEEEE. The CDR3 DNA follows: TGTGCCAGCAGCTTGGAGGGGTCTGGGGCCAACGTCCTGACTTTC. Its translation: CASSLEGSGANVLTF.

The chain links TRBV5-6 to TRBJ1-1; 7 bases match TRBD1. CDR1 and CDR2 (germline): SGHDT, YYEEEE. V dropped 2 bases and J dropped 3; count of bases not matched to a gene: 4. This CDR3 spans 14 amino acids. The chain's CDR3 is CASSFGQGDTEAFF. CDR3 nucleotides: TGTGCCAGCAGCTTCGGGCAGGGGGACACTGAAGCTTTCTTT.

The V and J genes are TRBV7-2 and TRBJ1-2; TRBD1 agrees at 9 bases. The CDR3 runs to 13 residues. Germline CDR1 and CDR2: SGHTA and FQGNSA. The V gene end was trimmed by 3 bases and the J gene end by 7 bases; junction bases not matched to a gene: 3. The CDR3 DNA sequence: TGTGCCAGCAGCTTGGGACAGGGAACTGGCTACACCTTC. The encoded protein is CASSLGQGTGYTF.

This clone is a singleton in its sample. The chain is built from TRBV28 and TRBJ1-6; maybe TRBD1 (5 bases). The ends were cut back, 3 bases at V and 0 bases at J, with 18 bases in the middle. CDR1 and CDR2 from the germline V gene are MDHEN and SYDVKM. The CDR3 consists of 19 residues. Here the CDR3 reads CASSFGIWGGSSYNSPLHF. The CDR3 DNA reads TGTGCCAGCAGTTTTGGGATTTGGGGGGGGAGCTCCTATAATTCACCCCTCCACTTT.

This sequence joins TRBV28 and TRBJ2-7; TRBD2 aligns across 8 bases. Germline loops: CDR1 MDHEN, CDR2 SYDVKM. Trimming cost V 7 bases and J 4 bases; bases outside gene matches: 18. The CDR3 extends over 17 amino acids. The CDR3 loop reads CASTPLWGSGVSYEQYF. Written as DNA, the CDR3 is TGTGCCAGCACCCCCCTTTGGGGTAGCGGGGTTAGTTACGAGCAGTACTTC.

The V call is TRBV5-1, the J call TRBJ2-3, with 12 positions matching TRBD2. The CDR3 length is 16 residues. The germline CDR1 and CDR2 sequences are SGHRS and YFSETQ. Trimming took 4 bases from V and 2 from J; bases not matched to a gene: 5. This CDR3 is CASSPRTSGNTDTQYF. As DNA, the CDR3 is TGCGCCAGCAGCCCCCGGACTAGCGGGAACACAGATACGCAGTATTTT.

The chain has TRBV6-5 and TRBJ2-3; tentatively, D is TRBD2 (5 bases). V was shortened by 5 bases and J by 0 bases, with 9 bases between the two germline ends. The CDR3 totals 14 residues. The V gene's germline CDR1 is MNHEY and CDR2 SVGAGI. CDR3 loop: CASSRAESTDTQYF. In DNA, the CDR3 is TGTGCCAGCAGTCGAGCGGAGAGCACAGATACGCAGTATTTT.

This chain links TRBV11-3 with TRBJ2-1, with TRBD1 matching 8 bases. The CDR3 covers 15 residues. The germline V gene has CDR1 SGHNT and CDR2 YENEEA. V lost 5 bases to trimming and J lost 4 bases; unmatched junction nucleotides: 7. The CDR3, as DNA: TGTGCCAGCAGCCCCAGGGGGCAGACATACAATGAGCAGTTCTTC. Residues: CASSPRGQTYNEQFF.

The CDR3, as DNA: TGTGCCAGCAGCCAAAGCGGGAGGACCCTCTACGAGCAGTACTTC. Protein sequence: CASSQSGRTLYEQYF. The chain combines TRBV7-9 with TRBJ2-7, with 9 bases that match TRBD2. Germline CDR1 reads SEHNR; CDR2 reads FQNEAQ (reference sequence). This CDR3 has 15 residues. V shed 5 bases, J shed 3 bases, and the junction held 8 bases outside the gene matches.

The CDR3 bases are TGTGCCAGCAGCTTGGGACTAGCGGGAGACTACGAGCAGTACTTC. It encodes CASSLGLAGDYEQYF. The rearrangement uses TRBV5-5 and TRBJ2-7; 12 positions match TRBD2. V shed 0 bases and J 3 bases; nucleotides not matched to a gene: 1. The CDR3 sequence is 15 residues long. Germline CDR1 is SGHKS and CDR2 is YYEKEE (reference sequence).

The chain recombines TRBV9 with TRBJ1-4; 7 bases match TRBD1. Germline CDR1 SGDLS, CDR2 YYNGEE. CDR3 length: 18 residues. Trimming at V came to 8 bases and at J to 4 bases, leaving 20 bases not matched to a gene. Written as DNA, the CDR3 is TGTGCCAGAAGTCCGCAATACAGGGGTGAGAAGAGTAATGAAAAACTGTTTTTT. It is translated as CARSPQYRGEKSNEKLFF.

CDR3 DNA: TGTGCCAGCAGCTTAGGGGGGCCAAGCAATCAGCCCCAGCATTTT. The encoded protein is CASSLGGPSNQPQHF. V is TRBV13 and J is TRBJ1-5; tentative D call: TRBD1 (5 bases). V gave up 0 bases and J gave up 1 base, with 7 bases separating them. CDR3 length: 15 residues. The V gene's germline CDR1 is PRHDT and CDR2 FYEKMQ (reference sequence).

The chain uses TRBV6-1 and TRBJ1-4; maybe TRBD1 (6 bases). The CDR3 runs 15 residues. V dropped 2 bases and J dropped 7 bases, with 14 bases sitting between them. CDR1 and CDR2 from the germline V gene are MNHNS and SASEGT. CDR3 loop: CASSESLGASEKLFF. In DNA, the CDR3 is TGTGCCAGCAGTGAATCATTGGGGGCCAGTGAAAAACTGTTTTTT.

The chain joins TRBV11-2 to TRBJ1-1, with D perhaps matching TRBD1 (6 bases). Deletions cut 3 bases from V and 7 bases from J, with 12 bases between. This CDR3 has 13 residues. The germline V gene has CDR1 SGHAT and CDR2 FQNNGV. The CDR3 region is CASSFGGQLEAFF. For the CDR3, the DNA is TGTGCCAGCAGCTTCGGAGGACAGCTTGAAGCTTTCTTT. The full variable domain, rest sourced from reference TRBV11-2 and TRBJ1-1, is EAGVAQSPRYKIIEKRQSVAFWCNPISGHATLYWYQQILGQGPKLLIQFQNNGVVDDSQLPKDRFSAERLKGVDSTLKIQPAKLEDSAVYLCASSFGGQLEAFFGQGTRLTVV.